This TCR beta chain was identified during a study of PD-L1 blockade in urothelial cancer (dated by TCRdb to 2016 to 2017). For the wider study: Therapy was started in the mid-2010s for all patients, and atezolizumab 1,200 mg was administered intravenously every 3 weeks. About 85% of the roughly 29 patients were identified as males with urothelial cancer of bladder origin, and a prior smoking history was reported by 18 of 29 patients. An ECOG performance status of 0 or 1 was recorded for the patients, and 0 to 3 prior chemotherapy regimens had been received by the patients. Blood samples were analyzed at two time points: 3 weeks after treatment start (second dose) and 6 weeks after treatment start. Blood samples gave median yields of approximately 130,000 T cells and more than 80,000 unique TCRs, along with a median clonality of about 0.084. The study, an exploratory multi-omic analysis, examined somatic, immune and clinical correlates of response to PD-L1 blockade with atezolizumab in urothelial cancer. TCR sequencing covered pretreatment tumor samples and matched, serially collected peripheral blood taken before and after atezolizumab treatment. Durable clinical benefit was defined as progression-free survival longer than 6 months, and TCR features were also tested against progression-free and overall survival. In the same patients, whole exome sequencing and RNA sequencing of pretreatment tumors were performed in addition to TCR sequencing. Some ten patients reached durable clinical benefit, while 20 patients did not. Twenty-nine patients had pretreatment blood TCR-seq, about 24 had at least one posttreatment blood collection, and about 24 had tumor TCR-seq.

General findings and caveats noted by the study authors: Greater expansion of tumor-associated TCR clones in peripheral blood 3 weeks after the start of treatment was observed in patients with durable benefit (n of about 20, p = 0.022). A pretreatment peripheral blood TCR clonality below the median was linked to improved progression-free and overall survival. Because of the small sample size (n ≈ 31) and the many exploratory analyses performed, the results are intended to be regarded as hypothesis-generating.

The time point label of this sample denotes: pretreatment peripheral blood. A cohort of 25 to 35 patients with locally advanced or metastatic urothelial carcinoma, treated at Memorial Sloan Kettering on a trial protocol, was included. Peripheral blood mononuclear cells were collected pretreatment and during treatment, at between 1 and 8 total time points per patient. The Qiagen DNeasy Blood extraction kit was used to purify genomic DNA from total PBMCs and tumor samples. PBMCs were collected pretreatment and during treatment, and were isolated and stored as previously described. Each PCR received spiked-in synthetic TCR analog templates so that absolute template abundance could be estimated from read counts. TCRbeta CDR3 regions were amplified from genomic DNA with bias-controlled V and J gene primers using the immunoSEQ assay. Rearranged TCRbeta segments were sequenced at approximately 20X coverage. The original pipeline was this. Clustering was used to correct sequencing errors, and CDR3s were annotated against IMGT to assign V, D and J genes. Downstream analyses used only productive TCRbeta rearrangements and left out out-of-frame or stop-codon sequences. Clonality was computed as one minus Shannon entropy normalized by the log of the number of unique productive sequences. Fisher's exact test with Benjamini-Hochberg correction, using a cutoff of adjusted p below 0.01, was how clones that differed between time points or between blood and tumor were identified. TCRdb mirrors the immuneACCESS table, restricted to in-frame sequences. Some clones are absent from its copies; in checked studies, under half trace to an unresolved V gene, and the reason for the others is unknown. That table supplies the V and J calls and clone size; D and trimming were determined from the DNA. This sample lists 75,000 to 95,000 clones; 85% were detected once. The top ten hold less than 8.5% of the sample.

Points on this clone: Its antigen target is currently unknown. No clone much larger than this one lies a single base away; base qualities are absent.

The CDR3, from cysteine to phenylalanine, totals 13 residues. The kept DNA is CDR3 alone, 39 bases in frame from the first base. At the junction V is shortened by 5 bases and J by 1 base, with 6 bases in between. From the germline V gene (reference sequence), CDR1 is MNHEY and CDR2 is SMNVEV. The TCR was taken from a man aged 35 to 55 with urothelial cancer. The sequencing here drew on PBMCs, taken around atezolizumab (anti-PD-L1) treatment. The V gene is TRBV27 and the J gene is TRBJ1-5; the D gene cannot be resolved reliably. The bases read TGTGCCAGCAGTCCTTTGAGCAATCAGCCCCAGCATTTT. Translated, this is CASSPLSNQPQHF.